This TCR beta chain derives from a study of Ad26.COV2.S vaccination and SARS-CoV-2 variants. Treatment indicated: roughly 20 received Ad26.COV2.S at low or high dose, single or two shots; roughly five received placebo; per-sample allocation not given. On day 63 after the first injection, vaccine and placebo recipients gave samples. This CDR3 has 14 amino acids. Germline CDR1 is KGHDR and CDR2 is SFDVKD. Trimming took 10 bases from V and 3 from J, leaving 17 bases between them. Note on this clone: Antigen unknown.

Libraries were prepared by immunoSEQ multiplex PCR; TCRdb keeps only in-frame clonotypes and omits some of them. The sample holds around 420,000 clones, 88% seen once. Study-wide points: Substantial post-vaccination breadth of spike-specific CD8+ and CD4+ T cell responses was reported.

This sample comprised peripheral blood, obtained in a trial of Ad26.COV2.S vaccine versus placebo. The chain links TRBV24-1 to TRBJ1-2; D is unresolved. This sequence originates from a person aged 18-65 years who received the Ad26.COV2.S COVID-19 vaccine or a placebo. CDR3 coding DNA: TGTGCCACACCAACTGCCGACATCTACTATGGCTACACCTTC. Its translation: CATPTADIYYGYTF.